Listed here is a single TCR beta chain. Its antigen is undetermined. Per-sample yields of isolated PBMCs were at least 6 million. Per sample, no less than 5.5 micrograms of total RNA were extracted. This sample stems from a study of blood T cells in healthy people across ages. The CDR3 is 16 amino acids. Per germline, CDR1 SEHNR and CDR2 FQNEAQ (reference sequence). Trimming pared 2 bases from V and 2 bases from J, leaving 12 bases between. Alongside a J-beta primer mix, a sample-barcoded 5' primer served in a second PCR lasting about 7 to 11 cycles. TCRdb processed the 5' RACE reads anew with MiXCR; each CDR3 protein has one entry. The sample lists fewer than 1 million distinct CDR3 sequences; 40% to 50% were seen once. Notes on the study in general: Those diversity estimates obtained from one million T cells were thought to be underestimates. Per million T cells, the diversity of TCR beta decreased roughly linearly as age advanced.

The chain carries TRBV7-9 and TRBJ2-2, with D hard to call. The source material was blood. The sequence was collected from a man between 60 and 70 years old in good health. The CDR3 coding sequence is TGTGCCAGCAGCTTAACTTTCTCCCCCAACACCGGGGAGCTGTTTTTT. Protein sequence: CASSLTFSPNTGELFF. Full variable domain (missing parts from reference TRBV7-9 and TRBJ2-2): DTGVSQNPRHKITKRGQNVTFRCDPISEHNRLYWYRQTLGQGPEFLTYFQNEAQLEKSRLLSDRFSAERPKGSFSTLEIQRTEQGDSAMYLCASSLTFSPNTGELFFGEGSRLTVL.